The 10 T cell receptor beta chains below all came from one sample that was sequenced in a study of blood T cell repertoires in COVID-19 (dated by TCRdb to the early 2020s). Library method: the immunoSEQ multiplex PCR assay. TCRdb carries this immuneACCESS record with in-frame sequences only. Its versions omit some clonotypes, under half of them owing to an unresolved V gene in the studies checked, with the rest unexplained. Here the sample has about 250,000 clones; around 86% occur a single time. The top ten constitute about 1.7% of the sample. The sample consisted of PBMCs or T cells enriched from blood (not recorded which). These receptors came from a man aged 40-49 years who had recovered from COVID-19.

The DNA of the CDR3 is TGTGCCATCAGCAGTCCCGGGACATTCCCCGAGCAGTACTTC. Its protein product is CAISSPGTFPEQYF. The rearrangement joins TRBV10-3 to TRBJ2-7; D is perhaps TRBD1 (6 bases). Per the germline V gene, CDR1 is ENHRY and CDR2 is SYGVKD. The CDR3 length is 14 residues. The ends were cut back, 6 bases at V and 6 bases at J, with 18 bases in the middle.

This sequence joins TRBV2 and TRBJ1-2, with 8 positions matching TRBD1. CDR3 length: 11 amino acids. CDR1 SNHLY and CDR2 FYNNEI come from the germline V gene. The J segment lost 7 bases and the V segment lost 9 bases, leaving 4 bases of the junction unmatched. DNA of the CDR3: TGTGCCAGTGACAGGGGCTCTGGCTACACCTTC. Its translation is CASDRGSGYTF.

The chain joins TRBV12-5 to TRBJ2-4; D possibly corresponds to TRBD1 (5 bases). CDR1 is LGHNT, CDR2 FRNRAP, per germline. CDR3 length: 19 residues. The germline V and J ends were trimmed by 0 bases and 0 bases, with 18 bases remaining between them. The CDR3: CASGLVRAGNDIAKNIQYF. DNA of the CDR3: TGTGCTAGTGGTTTGGTACGGGCAGGGAATGATATAGCCAAAAACATTCAGTACTTC.

The chain is built from TRBV29-1 and TRBJ2-5; D not certain. CDR3 length equals 11 residues. V was trimmed by 3 bases and J by 2 bases, leaving 4 bases between them. Germline loops: CDR1 SQVTM, CDR2 ANQGSEA. Here the CDR3 reads CSVDPQETQYF. The CDR3 DNA sequence: TGCAGCGTTGACCCTCAAGAGACCCAGTACTTC.

The chain is built from TRBV15 and TRBJ2-7, with TRBD1 matching over 9 bases. This CDR3 is 15 amino acids long. The trim removed 1 base at V and 2 bases at J, leaving 3 bases unmatched. Germline values: CDR1 LNHNV, CDR2 YYDKDF (reference sequence). The CDR3: CATSRGGQGPYEQYF. In nucleotides, the CDR3 is TGTGCCACCAGCAGAGGGGGACAGGGCCCCTACGAGCAGTACTTC.

The chain couples TRBV6-5 to TRBJ1-5, with D perhaps TRBD1 (5 bases). Trimming removed 6 bases at V and 0 bases at J, with 12 bases between. The germline gives CDR1 MNHEY, CDR2 SVGAGI. This CDR3 has 15 amino acids. The DNA for the CDR3 is TGTGCCAGCAGCCTAGGGGTTTATAGCAATCAGCCCCAGCATTTT. Translated: CASSLGVYSNQPQHF.

This chain uses TRBV2 with TRBJ2-2; the match to TRBD1 covers 11 bases. Germline CDR1 reads SNHLY; CDR2 reads FYNNEI. The V and J ends lost 4 bases and 5 bases, in that order; junction bases with no gene match: 3. The CDR3 extends over 15 amino acids. The CDR3 sequence is CASSADRGRTGELFF. CDR3 in DNA: TGTGCCAGCAGTGCGGACAGGGGGCGAACCGGGGAGCTGTTTTTT. Filled out from reference TRBV2 and TRBJ2-2, the complete variable domain reads EPEVTQTPSHQVTQMGQEVILRCVPISNHLYFYWYRQILGQKVEFLVSFYNNEISEKSEIFDDQFSVERPDGSNFTLKIRSTKLEDSAMYFCASSADRGRTGELFFGEGSRLTVL.

This rearrangement joins TRBV25-1 to TRBJ2-7; D is possibly TRBD2 (6 bases). V dropped 4 bases and J dropped 0 bases, with 10 bases sitting between them. The CDR3 is 14 residues long. The germline gives CDR1 MGHDK, CDR2 SYGVNS. In DNA form, the CDR3 reads TGTGCCAGCAGTGTGCGGGGATACTCCTACGAGCAGTACTTC. It yields the protein CASSVRGYSYEQYF.

The table lists this clone with many counts. This chain connects TRBV5-1 to TRBJ2-7; possibly TRBD1 for D (6 bases). The germline gives CDR1 SGHRS, CDR2 YFSETQ. The CDR3 has 14 residues. Trimming left V 5 bases short and J 6 bases short, with 18 bases between. The CDR3 nucleotides read TGCGCCAGCAGTCCAACACTACAGGGTACCGAGCAGTACTTC. This gives the protein CASSPTLQGTEQYF.

DNA of the CDR3: TGTGCCAGCCGGCCCGACAGGGGGCGCGGAGGAACCGGGGAGCTGTTTTTT. The encoded protein is CASRPDRGRGGTGELFF. This chain uses TRBV6-4 with TRBJ2-2, with TRBD1 matching 10 bases. V lost 8 bases to trimming and J lost 5 bases; unmatched junction nucleotides: 14. Germline-derived CDR1 and CDR2 are MRHNA and SNTAGT. The CDR3 has 17 residues.